The text below deals with one T cell receptor beta chain. The sample comes from a study of control samples from healthy donors and cancer patients. Trimming took 7 bases from V and 2 from J, leaving 11 bases between them. The CDR3 spans 13 residues. The germline V gene has CDR1 SNHLY and CDR2 FYNNEI. Some clones are missing from TCRdb's copy, which holds only in-frame ones; the method was immunoSEQ multiplex PCR. The data hold fewer than 300,000 clones, with approximately 80% observed a single time. The clonotype comes from a woman aged 60-70 years with lung cancer. Sequencing input: PBMCs. V and J are TRBV2 and TRBJ1-2; the D is unclear. The DNA for the CDR3 is TGTGCCAGCAATAAAGACACGAACTATGGCTACACCTTC. It encodes CASNKDTNYGYTF.